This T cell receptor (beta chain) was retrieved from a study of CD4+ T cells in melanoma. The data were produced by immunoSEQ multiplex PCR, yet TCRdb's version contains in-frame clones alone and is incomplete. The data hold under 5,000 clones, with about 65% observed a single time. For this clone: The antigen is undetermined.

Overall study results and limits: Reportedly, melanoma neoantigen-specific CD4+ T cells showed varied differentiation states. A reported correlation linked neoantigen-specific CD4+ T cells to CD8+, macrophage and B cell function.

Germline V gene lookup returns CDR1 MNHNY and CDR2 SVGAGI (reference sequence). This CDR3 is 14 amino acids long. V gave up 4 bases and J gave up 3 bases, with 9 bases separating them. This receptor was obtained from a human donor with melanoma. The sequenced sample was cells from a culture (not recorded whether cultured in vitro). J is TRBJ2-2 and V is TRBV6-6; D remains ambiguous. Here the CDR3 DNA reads TGTGCCAGCAGTTCCCCCGCCGACACCGGGGAGCTGTTTTTT. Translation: CASSSPADTGELFF.